The 31 T cell receptor beta chains in this list originate from one sample, sequenced in a study of CD8+CD57+ T cells in acquired aplastic anemia. The template for TCR beta VDJ and CDR3 sequence profiling was genomic DNA. A single record per CDR3 protein comes from TCRdb applying MiXCR to the reads. The table shows about 160,000 distinct CDR3 sequences, with 48% occurring only once. All sequencing subjects had displayed CD8+CD57+ cell expansion on flow cytometry. Material: sorted CD4+, CD8+, or CD8+CD57+ T cells (not recorded which) from PBMCs. These receptors were obtained from a human donor with aplastic anemia.

The chain has TRBV5-1 and TRBJ2-3; 13 bases map to TRBD2. V shed 1 base, J shed 4 bases, and the junction held 3 bases outside the gene matches. This CDR3 is 16 amino acids long. The germline V gene has CDR1 SGHRS and CDR2 YFSETQ. This chain's CDR3 is CASSLRTSGGADTQYF. CDR3 bases: TGCGCCAGCAGCTTGCGTACTAGCGGGGGGGCAGATACGCAGTATTTT.

The chain couples TRBV20-1 to TRBJ2-5, with a tentative D call TRBD2 (6 bases). CDR3 length: 16 amino acids. In germline, CDR1 is DFQATT, CDR2 SNEGSKA (reference sequence). V gave up 2 bases and J gave up 5 bases, with 21 bases separating them. The DNA for the CDR3 is TGCAGTGCTAGAATGGCCCTGGCGGGGCTCGACGAGACCCAGTACTTC. Protein: CSARMALAGLDETQYF.

The table lists this clonotype with many counts. CDR3 residues: CASSPRRTVSYEQYF. DNA for the CDR3: TGTGCCAGTAGTCCCCGAAGGACAGTCTCCTACGAGCAGTACTTC. The chain recombines TRBV19 with TRBJ2-7; D is perhaps TRBD1 (6 bases). Germline CDR1 is LNHDA and CDR2 is SQIVND (reference sequence). The CDR3 is made up of 15 amino acids. The V and J ends lost 5 bases and 0 bases respectively, with 14 bases between them.

With respect to this clonotype: The junction does not match germline at one end; this may be a read error. CDR3 coding DNA: TGTGCCAACTCACCCCCCAACAGGGAGGGTACCTACGAGCAGTACTTC. Amino acid sequence: CANSPPNREGTYEQYF. This sequence joins TRBV18 and TRBJ2-7, with a tentative D call TRBD2 (7 bases). Germline V gives CDR1 KGHSH, CDR2 LQKENI. The CDR3 loop spans 16 amino acids.

This clonotype was seen a handful of times. The CDR3 loop reads CASGLWAGGWSITGELFF. CDR3 nucleotide sequence: TGTGCTAGTGGTTTGTGGGCAGGGGGCTGGAGTATCACCGGGGAGCTGTTTTTT. The rearrangement uses TRBV12-5 and TRBJ2-2; the match to TRBD1 covers 8 bases. The trim removed 2 bases at V and 4 bases at J, leaving 12 bases unmatched. The CDR3 is 18 amino acids. The V gene's germline CDR1 is LGHNT and CDR2 FRNRAP.

About this clonotype: It is likely a read error, because the conserved phenylalanine at the end of the CDR3 is missing. The V and J genes are TRBV27 and TRBJ2-7; TRBD1 agrees at 8 bases. CDR1 MNHEY and CDR2 SMNVEV come from the germline V gene (reference sequence). V lost 0 bases, J lost 5 bases, and 9 bases stayed unmatched. This CDR3 comprises 16 residues. The CDR3 coding sequence is TGTGCCAGCAGTTTATCGTCGACAGGGGCGTATCACGAGCAGTACCTC. It encodes CASSLSSTGAYHEQYL.

The rearrangement links TRBV7-2 to TRBJ2-7, with 10 positions matching TRBD2. Germline CDR1 SGHTA, CDR2 FQGNSA. V was clipped by 5 bases and J by 2 bases; unmatched bases: 3. The CDR3 has 14 residues. The CDR3 reads CASSQLAGTYEQYF. The CDR3 DNA sequence: TGTGCCAGCAGCCAACTAGCGGGGACCTACGAGCAGTACTTC.

The chain recombines TRBV24-1 with TRBJ1-2; D is unresolved. CDR1 is KGHDR and CDR2 is SFDVKD in the germline V gene. V dropped 4 bases and J dropped 8 bases, with 22 bases sitting between them. The CDR3 contains 16 residues. CDR3 DNA sequence: TGTGCCACCAGTGACGGATTCCCCTACTTCTTGGGCGGCTACACCTTC. Its translation: CATSDGFPYFLGGYTF.

The chain recombines TRBV7-9 with TRBJ2-1; D possibly corresponds to TRBD2 (6 bases). Germline CDR1 is SEHNR and CDR2 is FQNEAQ (reference sequence). The V end was cut by 4 bases, the J end by 12 bases, with 10 bases between. This CDR3 region has 11 residues. The chain's CDR3 is CASSWDWGQFF. CDR3 bases: TGTGCCAGCAGCTGGGACTGGGGGCAGTTCTTC.

This clonotype was recorded at least ten times. The genes are TRBV2 and TRBJ1-4; D gene uncertain. Trimming pared 0 bases from V and 8 bases from J, leaving 13 bases between. CDR1 and CDR2 from the germline V gene are SNHLY and FYNNEI. This CDR3 comprises 15 residues. CDR3 DNA sequence: TGTGCCAGCAGTGAAGCAAACGGGGTAGGAGAAAAACTGTTTTTT. It is translated as CASSEANGVGEKLFF.

This clonotype was recorded once. V is TRBV20-1 and J is TRBJ2-7; possibly TRBD1 for D (6 bases). Per germline, CDR1 DFQATT and CDR2 SNEGSKA (reference sequence). The CDR3 is 14 amino acids. V lost 4 bases and J 2 bases, leaving 15 bases between the germline ends. The CDR3 DNA is TGCAGTGCTATCGCGACAGGCGCACCCTACGAGCAGTACTTC. It encodes CSAIATGAPYEQYF.

This clonotype was detected ten times or more. The genes are TRBV5-1 and TRBJ2-7; 8 nucleotides agree with TRBD2. The germline V gene has CDR1 SGHRS and CDR2 YFSETQ. The V gene end was trimmed by 1 base and the J gene end by 3 bases; junction bases not matched to a gene: 0. The CDR3 loop spans 13 amino acids. CDR3 loop: CASSLLAGYEQYF. CDR3 sequence (DNA): TGCGCCAGCAGCTTGCTAGCGGGCTACGAGCAGTACTTC.

This clonotype was recorded at least ten times. V and J are TRBV6-1 and TRBJ2-1, with 7 bases that match TRBD1. CDR1 is MNHNS and CDR2 is SASEGT in the germline V gene. V lost 3 bases to trimming and J lost 8 bases; unmatched junction nucleotides: 7. The CDR3 contains 14 residues. This CDR3 reads CASSDRQGLDEQFF. For the CDR3, the DNA is TGTGCCAGCAGTGATAGACAGGGTTTGGATGAGCAGTTCTTC.

The sample holds a few counts of this clonotype. The DNA of the CDR3 is TGTGCCAGCAGCTTAGGTCCACCCGACAATGAGCAGTTCTTC. Translation: CASSLGPPDNEQFF. The chain uses TRBV11-1 and TRBJ2-1; D is unclear. Germline CDR1 and CDR2: SGHAT and FQDESV (reference sequence). V shed 1 base and J shed 5 bases, with 9 bases lying between them. The CDR3 sequence is 14 residues long.

This clonotype has a handful of counts. This chain connects TRBV30 to TRBJ2-1, with a possible D match to TRBD2 (7 bases). Trimming took off 8 bases at V and 8 bases at J, with 10 bases between the two ends. The CDR3 is 10 amino acids. Per the germline V gene, CDR1 is GTSNPN and CDR2 is SVGIG (reference sequence). In DNA, the CDR3 is TGTGCCGGGGGGGGCGATGAGCAGTTCTTC. This encodes CAGGGDEQFF.

This clonotype was seen ten or more times. CDR3 sequence: CASSGQLGADNYGYTF. The DNA of the CDR3 is TGTGCCAGCAGCGGACAGCTCGGTGCGGATAACTATGGCTACACCTTC. This chain links TRBV5-4 with TRBJ1-2; a possible D gene is TRBD1 (6 bases). The V end was cut by 4 bases, the J end by 1 base, with 17 bases between. The V gene's germline CDR1 is SGHNT and CDR2 YYREEE (reference sequence). This CDR3 contains 16 residues.

The chain combines TRBV6-1 with TRBJ2-7; 7 bases line up with TRBD1. Germline V gene data show CDR1 as MNHNS and CDR2 as SASEGT. Losses at the gene ends were 7 bases for V and 1 base for J; bases not matched to a gene: 10. The CDR3 covers 15 residues. CDR3 loop: CASISAYRGSYEQYF. CDR3 in DNA: TGTGCCAGCATCAGTGCCTACAGGGGTTCCTACGAGCAGTACTTC.

The sample holds a few counts of this clonotype. V and J are TRBV9 and TRBJ2-2; D might be TRBD2 (5 bases). The CDR3 is 20 residues long. Germline CDR1 is SGDLS and CDR2 is YYNGEE. Trimming pared 3 bases from V and 1 base from J, leaving 25 bases between. This CDR3 reads CASSARPVGAEVVNTGELFF. For the CDR3, the DNA is TGTGCCAGCAGCGCCCGACCTGTCGGCGCGGAGGTGGTGAACACCGGGGAGCTGTTTTTT.

With regard to this clonotype: A much larger clone differs by one base, so this may be a read error. The chain uses TRBV4-2 and TRBJ1-2; TRBD1 agrees at 7 bases. The length of the CDR3 is 18 residues. CDR1 and CDR2 (germline): LGHNA, YNFKEQ. CDR3 nucleotides: TGTGCCAGCAGCCCTGATTTCGCCCCAGGGGGGAGAAGGTATGGCTGCACCTTC. Its protein product is CASSPDFAPGGRRYGCTF.

This clonotype showed up many times. The chain combines TRBV30 with TRBJ2-5; possibly TRBD1 for D (5 bases). CDR3 length equals 13 residues. Germline V gene lookup returns CDR1 GTSNPN and CDR2 SVGIG (reference sequence). With 1 base removed from V and 9 bases from J, the gap between germline ends came to 15 bases. For the CDR3, the DNA is TGTGCCTGGAGTGACTACCCTTCCAGGGCCCAGTACTTC. Amino acid sequence: CAWSDYPSRAQYF.

This CDR3 is CASSVAEAGGNIQYF. The DNA for the CDR3 is TGTGCCAGCAGCGTAGCGGAAGCGGGAGGTAACATTCAGTACTTC. The V gene is TRBV9, the J gene TRBJ2-4; 9 bases agree with TRBD2. From germline, CDR1 is SGDLS and CDR2 YYNGEE. With 0 bases clipped from V and 7 bases from J, the junction kept 5 bases outside the gene matches. CDR3 length equals 15 residues.

J is TRBJ2-7 and V is TRBV20-1; D uncertain. Trimming removed 6 bases at V and 2 bases at J, with 11 bases between. The CDR3 length is 12 residues. Germline V gene lookup returns CDR1 DFQATT and CDR2 SNEGSKA (reference sequence). The CDR3 DNA is TGCAGTGCCCCCATAGGCCCCTACGAGCAGTACTTC. Protein sequence: CSAPIGPYEQYF.

This clonotype was counted ten times or more. The chain combines TRBV6-4 with TRBJ1-2; the D is unclear. The ends were cut back, 3 bases at V and 4 bases at J, with 15 bases in the middle. The CDR3 runs to 15 residues. Germline loops: CDR1 MRHNA, CDR2 SNTAGT. As DNA, the CDR3 is TGTGCCAGCAGTGATTCATCCGAGGAAATCTATGGCTACACCTTC. Protein product: CASSDSSEEIYGYTF.

In regard to this clonotype: A much larger clone sits a single nucleotide away, making a read error possible. The CDR3 does not close with the conserved phenylalanine or tryptophan, likely indicating a read error. This chain connects TRBV19 to TRBJ1-2; D uncertain. CDR1 is LNHDA and CDR2 is SQIVND in the germline V gene (reference sequence). This CDR3 comprises 12 residues. Trimming stripped 6 bases from V and 1 base from J, with 6 bases between. CDR3 amino acids: CASRRLNYGYTL. CDR3 DNA: TGTGCCAGTAGGAGACTTAACTATGGCTACACCCTC.

The chain combines TRBV24-1 with TRBJ1-2; maybe TRBD1 (5 bases). Trimming shortened V by 1 base and J by 9 bases, and 17 bases separated the two germline ends. CDR1 is KGHDR and CDR2 is SFDVKD in the germline V gene. The CDR3 consists of 15 residues. CDR3 protein: CATSDLEGKLLCYTF. The CDR3 nucleotides are TGTGCCACCAGTGATTTAGAGGGGAAACTTCTATGCTACACCTTC.

Many counts were recorded for this clonotype. The chain uses TRBV30 and TRBJ1-3; D gene unclear. This CDR3 is 12 amino acids long. The germline CDR1 and CDR2 sequences are GTSNPN and SVGIG (reference sequence). The V end was cut by 4 bases, the J end by 1 base, with 5 bases between. The DNA of the CDR3 is TGTGCCTGGAAAGCTTCTGGAAACACCATATATTTT. Translating gives CAWKASGNTIYF.

CDR3 residues: CASSFRGDGPQHF. The CDR3 DNA is TGTGCCAGCAGTTTCCGGGGCGACGGACCCCAGCATTTT. The J gene is TRBJ1-5, the V gene TRBV28, with D possibly matching TRBD1 (5 bases). Trimming took off 3 bases at V and 10 bases at J, with 13 bases between the two ends. The germline gives CDR1 MDHEN, CDR2 SYDVKM. This CDR3 region has 13 residues.

The rearrangement joins TRBV5-4 to TRBJ1-5, with 7 bases aligning to TRBD1. The CDR3 is 15 amino acids. J was trimmed by 2 bases and V by 1 base; bases with no gene match: 3. Germline-derived CDR1 and CDR2 are SGHNT and YYREEE (reference sequence). The CDR3 region has the DNA TGTGCCAGCAGCTTGTACAGGGGAGGCAATCAGCCCCAGCATTTT. Translation gives CASSLYRGGNQPQHF.

This clonotype has a count of ten or more. This chain joins TRBV12-3 or TRBV12-4 and TRBJ1-2; D call uncertain. The CDR3 is made up of 13 amino acids. With 8 bases removed from V and 2 bases from J, the gap between germline ends came to 12 bases. CDR3 DNA sequence: TGTGCCAGCGCCCCGACGGGAAACTATGGCTACACCTTC. This translates into CASAPTGNYGYTF.

This clonotype showed up just a few times. The chain employs TRBV3-1 and TRBJ1-2; D unclear. CDR1 is LGHDT, CDR2 YNNKEL, per germline (reference sequence). V lost 0 bases and J 4 bases, leaving 12 bases between the germline ends. This CDR3 contains 15 residues. The CDR3 nucleotides read TGTGCCAGCAGCCAAGATCCCCGGAGCTTCTATGGCTACACCTTC. It translates to CASSQDPRSFYGYTF. Looking up the rest from reference TRBV3-1 and TRBJ1-2 gives the full variable domain: DTAVSQTPKYLVTQMGNDKSIKCEQNLGHDTMYWYKQDSKKFLKIMFSYNNKELIINETVPNRFSPKSPDKAHLNLHINSLELGDSAVYFCASSQDPRSFYGYTFGSGTRLTVV.

This clonotype was found many times. In DNA form, the CDR3 reads TGTGCCAGCAGCTTAGATGTTAGGGATACGCAGTATTTT. Translating it yields CASSLDVRDTQYF. V usage is TRBV11-2 and J usage is TRBJ2-3; D gene uncertain. V dropped 0 bases and J dropped 6 bases, with 7 bases sitting between them. Germline CDR1 SGHAT, CDR2 FQNNGV. The CDR3 is 13 amino acids. The full variable domain, in which reference TRBV11-2 and TRBJ2-3 provide the parts outside the CDR3, is EAGVAQSPRYKIIEKRQSVAFWCNPISGHATLYWYQQILGQGPKLLIQFQNNGVVDDSQLPKDRFSAERLKGVDSTLKIQPAKLEDSAVYLCASSLDVRDTQYFGPGTRLTVL.